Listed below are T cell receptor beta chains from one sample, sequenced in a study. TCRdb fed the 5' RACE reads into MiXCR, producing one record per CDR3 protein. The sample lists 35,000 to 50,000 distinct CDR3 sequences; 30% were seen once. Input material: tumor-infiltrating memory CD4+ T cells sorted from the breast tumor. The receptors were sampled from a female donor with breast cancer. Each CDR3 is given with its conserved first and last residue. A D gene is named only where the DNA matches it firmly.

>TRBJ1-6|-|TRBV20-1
CSASTGGWSPLHF
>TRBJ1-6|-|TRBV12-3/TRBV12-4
CASRLTGTENSPLHF
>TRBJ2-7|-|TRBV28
CASRISVTYEQYF
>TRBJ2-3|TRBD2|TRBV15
CAASTGLADTDTQYF
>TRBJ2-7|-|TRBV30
CAWSVLKGRRAYEQYF
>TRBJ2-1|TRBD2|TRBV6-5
CASSYSPVGLAGPEQFF
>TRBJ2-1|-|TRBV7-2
CASSLGDSRYNEQFF
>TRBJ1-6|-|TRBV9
CASSSGPPDSPLHF
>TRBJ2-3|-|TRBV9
CASTSLREDTQYF
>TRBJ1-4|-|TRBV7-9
CASGHRARIEKLFF
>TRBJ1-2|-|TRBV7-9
CASSLDQGVYGYTF
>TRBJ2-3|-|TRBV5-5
CASSALGGTDTQYF
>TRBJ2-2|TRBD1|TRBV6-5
CASRGQGSTKELFF
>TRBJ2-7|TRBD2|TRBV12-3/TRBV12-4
CASREREGLDEQYF
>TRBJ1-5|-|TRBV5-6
CASSFVDQPQHF
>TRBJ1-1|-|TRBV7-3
CASRKNAGATEAFF
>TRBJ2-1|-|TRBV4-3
CASSQPGLRGNEQFF
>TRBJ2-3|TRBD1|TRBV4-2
CASSPPQGATDTQYF
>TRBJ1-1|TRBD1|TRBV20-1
CSARTPTGGVDTEAFF
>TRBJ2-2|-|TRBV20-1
CSARDKKGNHRGELFF
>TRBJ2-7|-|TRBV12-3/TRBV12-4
CASSRPGTLNYEQYF